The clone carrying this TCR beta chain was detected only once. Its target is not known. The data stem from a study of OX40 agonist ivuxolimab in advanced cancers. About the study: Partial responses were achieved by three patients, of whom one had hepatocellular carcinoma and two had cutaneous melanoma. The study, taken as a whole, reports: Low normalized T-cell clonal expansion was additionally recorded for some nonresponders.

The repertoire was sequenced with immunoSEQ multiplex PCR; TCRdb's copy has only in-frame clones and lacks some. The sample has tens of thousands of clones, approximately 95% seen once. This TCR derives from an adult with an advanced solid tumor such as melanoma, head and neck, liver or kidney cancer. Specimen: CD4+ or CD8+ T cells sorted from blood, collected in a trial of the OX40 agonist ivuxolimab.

In DNA, the CDR3 is TGCGCCAGCAGCCAAGGTCAGAGCTCTGGAAACACCATATATTTT. Residues: CASSQGQSSGNTIYF. The V gene is TRBV4-1, the J gene TRBJ1-3; D is undetermined. Trimming cost V 1 base and J 0 bases, with 7 bases left between them. The CDR3 has 15 residues. CDR1 and CDR2 (germline): MGHRA, YSYEKL.